This TCR beta chain appears in the sequencing data of a study of blood T cell repertoires in COVID-19. About the study: COVID-19 samples collected from the United States, Italy and Spain covered acute and convalescent phases.

Authors' processing steps: Reference gene primer amplification gave estimated nucleated cell counts. Using immunoSEQ multiplex PCR, the repertoire was profiled, and TCRdb retains in-frame clones only, with some absent. V and J calls and clone size are copied from that table; D and trimming were computed from the DNA. Of around 120,000 clones in the sample, more than 60% were seen once. The junction had 12 bases not matched to a gene; V was cut back by 0 bases and J by 7 bases. The CDR3 has 17 residues. Germline lookup yields CDR1 SGHRS and CDR2 YFSETQ. Source material: peripheral blood. This receptor was obtained from a man between 65 and 85 years old with acute or convalescent COVID-19. J is TRBJ1-4 and V is TRBV5-1, with 7 bases matching TRBD1. Written as DNA, the CDR3 is TGCGCCAGCAGCTTGGGAGGGGGCGACTCCTCTTTTGAAAAACTGTTTTTT. It is translated as CASSLGGGDSSFEKLFF.